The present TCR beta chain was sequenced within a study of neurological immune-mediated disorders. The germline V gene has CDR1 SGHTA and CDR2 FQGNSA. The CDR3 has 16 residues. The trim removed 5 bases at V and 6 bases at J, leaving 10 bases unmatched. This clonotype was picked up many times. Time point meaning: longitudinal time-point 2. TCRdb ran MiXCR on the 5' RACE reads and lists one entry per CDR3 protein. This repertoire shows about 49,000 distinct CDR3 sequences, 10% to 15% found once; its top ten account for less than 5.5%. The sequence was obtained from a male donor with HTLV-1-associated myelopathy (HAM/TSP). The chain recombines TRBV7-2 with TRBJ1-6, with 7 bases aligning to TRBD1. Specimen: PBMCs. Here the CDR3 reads CASSRLGTAPNSPLHF. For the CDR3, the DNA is TGTGCCAGCAGCCGCCTTGGGACAGCCCCTAATTCACCCCTCCACTTT. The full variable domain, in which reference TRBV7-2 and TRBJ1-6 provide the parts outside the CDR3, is GAGVSQSPSNKVTEKGKDVELRCDPISGHTALYWYRQSLGQGLEFLIYFQGNSAPDKSGLPSDRFSAERTGGSVSTLTIQRTQQEDSAVYLCASSRLGTAPNSPLHFGNGTRLTVT.